The clone carrying this TCR beta chain has at least ten counts. Its specificity is not known. This sample is drawn from a study of identical twins. General study points: Alpha sequences out of frame and shared by twins had excess low generation probability.

Germline CDR1 is ENHRY and CDR2 is SYGVKD. The germline V and J ends were trimmed by 3 bases and 0 bases, with 0 bases remaining between them. The CDR3 has 12 amino acids. Carrying unique molecular identifiers, the cDNA also gained a universal primer site through template switching. From the 5' RACE reads, TCRdb called clonotypes with MiXCR, one entry per CDR3 protein. The sample lists 650,000 to 800,000 distinct CDR3 sequences, 8.6% occurring once. The sample was also reused in another study, on yellow fever vaccine responses in identical twins.

The rearrangement links TRBV10-3 to TRBJ1-5; D is unclear. The specimen sequenced was PBMCs. The origin of this receptor is a woman aged 18 to 35 in good health. CDR3 in amino acids: CAISDSNQPQHF. Here the CDR3 DNA reads TGTGCCATCAGTGATAGCAATCAGCCCCAGCATTTT.